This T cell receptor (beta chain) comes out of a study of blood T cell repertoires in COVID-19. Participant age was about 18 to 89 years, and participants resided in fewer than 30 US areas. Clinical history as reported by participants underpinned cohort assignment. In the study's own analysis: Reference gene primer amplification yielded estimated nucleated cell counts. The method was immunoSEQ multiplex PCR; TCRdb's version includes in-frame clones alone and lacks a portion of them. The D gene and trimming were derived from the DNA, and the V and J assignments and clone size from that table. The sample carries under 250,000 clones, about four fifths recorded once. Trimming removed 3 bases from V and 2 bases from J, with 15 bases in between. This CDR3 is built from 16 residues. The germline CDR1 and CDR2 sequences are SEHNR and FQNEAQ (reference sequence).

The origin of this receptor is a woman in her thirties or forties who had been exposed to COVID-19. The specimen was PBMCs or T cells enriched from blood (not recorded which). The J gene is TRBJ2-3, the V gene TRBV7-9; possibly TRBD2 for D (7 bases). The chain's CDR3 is CASSLKAGALTDTQYF. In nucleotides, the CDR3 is TGTGCCAGCAGCTTGAAGGCGGGGGCCCTCACAGATACGCAGTATTTT.